Described below is a single TCR beta chain sequence and its context. Its antigen remains unidentified. The CDR3 length is 13 residues. Trimming left V 1 base short and J 7 bases short, with 10 bases between. Germline V gene lookup returns CDR1 SEHNR and CDR2 FQNEAQ (reference sequence). MiXCR, applied by TCRdb to the RT-PCR reads, yields one record per CDR3 protein. The data hold fewer than 700,000 distinct CDR3 sequences, with 10% to 15% observed a single time. This specimen belongs to a study of response to subunit inactivated influenza vaccine. Study results and limitations: Authors proposed each seasonal influenza vaccination draws in few new T cells.

The input for sequencing was PBMCs from blood, taken more than 35 days after vaccination. The origin of this receptor is a man aged 50 or older who received an inactivated influenza vaccine. The rearrangement uses TRBV7-9 and TRBJ1-1, with TRBD1 as a possible D gene (5 bases). CDR3 residues: CASSLDDSIEAFF. Here the CDR3 DNA reads TGTGCCAGCAGCTTAGATGACAGCATTGAAGCTTTCTTT.